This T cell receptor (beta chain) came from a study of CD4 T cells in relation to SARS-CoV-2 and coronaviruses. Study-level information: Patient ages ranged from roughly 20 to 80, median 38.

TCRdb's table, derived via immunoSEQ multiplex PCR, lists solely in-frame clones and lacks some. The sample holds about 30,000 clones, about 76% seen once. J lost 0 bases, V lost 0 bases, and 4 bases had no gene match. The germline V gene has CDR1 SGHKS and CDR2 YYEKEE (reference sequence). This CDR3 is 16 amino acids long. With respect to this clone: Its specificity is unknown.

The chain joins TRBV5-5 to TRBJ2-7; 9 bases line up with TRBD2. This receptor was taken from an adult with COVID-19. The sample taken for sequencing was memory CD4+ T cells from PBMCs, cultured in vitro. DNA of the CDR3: TGTGCCAGCAGCTTGGGACTAGCGGACAGCTCCTACGAGCAGTACTTC. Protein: CASSLGLADSSYEQYF.